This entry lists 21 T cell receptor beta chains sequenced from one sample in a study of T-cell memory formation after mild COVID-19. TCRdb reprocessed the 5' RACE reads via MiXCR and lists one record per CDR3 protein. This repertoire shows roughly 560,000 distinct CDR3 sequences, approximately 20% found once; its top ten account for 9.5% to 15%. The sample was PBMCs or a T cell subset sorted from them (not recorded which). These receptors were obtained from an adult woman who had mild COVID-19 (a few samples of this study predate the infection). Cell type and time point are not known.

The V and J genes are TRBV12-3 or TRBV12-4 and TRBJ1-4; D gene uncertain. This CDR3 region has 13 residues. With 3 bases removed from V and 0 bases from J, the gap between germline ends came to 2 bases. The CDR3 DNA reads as TGTGCCAGCAGTTTCACAACTAATGAAAAACTGTTTTTT. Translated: CASSFTTNEKLFF.

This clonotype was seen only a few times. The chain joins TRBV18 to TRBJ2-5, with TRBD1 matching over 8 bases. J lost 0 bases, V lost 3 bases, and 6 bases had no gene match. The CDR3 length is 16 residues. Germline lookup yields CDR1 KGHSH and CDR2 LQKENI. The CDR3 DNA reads TGTGCCAGCTCACCGAGAGGACAGGGTTACCAAGAGACCCAGTACTTC. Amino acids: CASSPRGQGYQETQYF.

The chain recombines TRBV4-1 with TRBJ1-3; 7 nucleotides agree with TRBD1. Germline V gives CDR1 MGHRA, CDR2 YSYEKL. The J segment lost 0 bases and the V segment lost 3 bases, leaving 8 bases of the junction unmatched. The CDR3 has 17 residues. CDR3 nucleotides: TGCGCCAGCAGCCAGCCGGGGACAGACCACTCTGGAAACACCATATATTTT. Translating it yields CASSQPGTDHSGNTIYF.

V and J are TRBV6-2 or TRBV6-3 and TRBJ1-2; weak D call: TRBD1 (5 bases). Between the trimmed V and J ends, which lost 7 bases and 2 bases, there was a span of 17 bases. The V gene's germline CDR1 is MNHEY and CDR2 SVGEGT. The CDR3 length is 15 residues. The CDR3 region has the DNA TGTGCCAGCACCCTGTGGGGGAGTGCGAACTATGGCTACACCTTC. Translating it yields CASTLWGSANYGYTF.

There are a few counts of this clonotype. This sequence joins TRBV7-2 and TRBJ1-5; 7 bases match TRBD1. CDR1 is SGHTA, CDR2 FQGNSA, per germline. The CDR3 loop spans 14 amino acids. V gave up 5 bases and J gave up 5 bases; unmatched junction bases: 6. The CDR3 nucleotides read TGTGCCAGCAGCCCCGGGACAGAGGATCAGCCCCAGCATTTT. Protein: CASSPGTEDQPQHF.

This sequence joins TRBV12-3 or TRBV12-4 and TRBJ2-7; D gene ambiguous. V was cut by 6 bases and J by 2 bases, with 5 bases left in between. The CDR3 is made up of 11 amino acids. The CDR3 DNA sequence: TGTGCCAGCAGCACTCCCTACGAGCAGTACTTC. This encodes CASSTPYEQYF.

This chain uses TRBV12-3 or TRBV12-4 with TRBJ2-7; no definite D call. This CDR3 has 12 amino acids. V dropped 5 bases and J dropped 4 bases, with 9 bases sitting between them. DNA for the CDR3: TGTGCCAGCAGTCTCCAGAGTTACGAGCAGTACTTC. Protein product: CASSLQSYEQYF.

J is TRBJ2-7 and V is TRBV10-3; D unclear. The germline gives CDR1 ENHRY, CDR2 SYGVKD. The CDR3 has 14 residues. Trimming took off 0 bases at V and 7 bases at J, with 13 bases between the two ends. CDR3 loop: CAISESAHYREQYF. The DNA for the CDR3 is TGTGCCATCAGTGAGTCGGCTCATTACCGTGAGCAGTACTTC.

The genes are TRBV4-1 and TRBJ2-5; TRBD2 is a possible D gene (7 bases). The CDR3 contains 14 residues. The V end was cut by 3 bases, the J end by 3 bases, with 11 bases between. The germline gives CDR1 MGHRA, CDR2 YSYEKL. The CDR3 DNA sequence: TGCGCCAGCAGCCACGAGGGGGGGAAAGAGACCCAGTACTTC. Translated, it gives CASSHEGGKETQYF.

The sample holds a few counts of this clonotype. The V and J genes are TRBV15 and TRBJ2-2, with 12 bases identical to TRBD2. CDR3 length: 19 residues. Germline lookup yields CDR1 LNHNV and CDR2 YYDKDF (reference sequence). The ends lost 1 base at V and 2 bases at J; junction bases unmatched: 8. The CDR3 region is CATSRGAPGLAGNTGELFF. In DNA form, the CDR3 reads TGTGCCACCAGCAGAGGCGCCCCGGGACTAGCGGGCAACACCGGGGAGCTGTTTTTT. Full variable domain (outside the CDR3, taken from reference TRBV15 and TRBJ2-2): DAMVIQNPRYQVTQFGKPVTLSCSQTLNHNVMYWYQQKSSQAPKLLFHYYDKDFNNEADTPDNFQSRRPNTSFCFLDIRSPGLGDTAMYLCATSRGAPGLAGNTGELFFGEGSRLTVL.

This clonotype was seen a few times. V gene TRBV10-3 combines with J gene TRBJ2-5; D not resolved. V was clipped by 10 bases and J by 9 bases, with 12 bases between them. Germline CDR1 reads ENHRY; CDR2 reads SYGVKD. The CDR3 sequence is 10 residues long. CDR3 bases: TGTGCCACCGGATCTGGGGCCCAGTACTTC. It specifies CATGSGAQYF.

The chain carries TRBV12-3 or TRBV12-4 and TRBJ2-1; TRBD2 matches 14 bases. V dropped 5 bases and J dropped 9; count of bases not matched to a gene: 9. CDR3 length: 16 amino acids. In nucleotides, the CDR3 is TGTGCCAGCAGTCGGATGACTAGCGGGAGGGCGTCTGAGCAGTTCTTC. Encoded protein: CASSRMTSGRASEQFF.

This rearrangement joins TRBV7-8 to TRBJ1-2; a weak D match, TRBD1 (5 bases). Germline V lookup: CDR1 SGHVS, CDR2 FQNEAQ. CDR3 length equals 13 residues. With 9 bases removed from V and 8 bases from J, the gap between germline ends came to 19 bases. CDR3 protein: CASQSMSGGGYTF. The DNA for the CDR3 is TGTGCCAGTCAGAGCATGTCGGGGGGAGGCTACACCTTC.

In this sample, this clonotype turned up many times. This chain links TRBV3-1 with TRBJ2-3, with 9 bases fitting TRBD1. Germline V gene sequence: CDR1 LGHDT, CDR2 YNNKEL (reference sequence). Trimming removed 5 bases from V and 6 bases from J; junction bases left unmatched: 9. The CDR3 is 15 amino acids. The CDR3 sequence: CASSIRDRAHDTQYF. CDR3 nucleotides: TGTGCCAGCAGCATACGGGACAGGGCGCACGATACGCAGTATTTT.

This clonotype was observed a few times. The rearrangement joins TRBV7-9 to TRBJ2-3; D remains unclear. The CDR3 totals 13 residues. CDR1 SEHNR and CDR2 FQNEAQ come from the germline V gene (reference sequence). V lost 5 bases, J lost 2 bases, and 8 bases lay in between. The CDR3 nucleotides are TGTGCCAGCAGCACAGAGTACACAGATACGCAGTATTTT. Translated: CASSTEYTDTQYF.

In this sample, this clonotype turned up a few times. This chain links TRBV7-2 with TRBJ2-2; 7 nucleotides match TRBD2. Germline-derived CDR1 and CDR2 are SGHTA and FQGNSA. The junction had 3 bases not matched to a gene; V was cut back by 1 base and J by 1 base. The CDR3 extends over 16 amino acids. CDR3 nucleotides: TGTGCCAGCAGCTTAGTGGGGACTATGAACACCGGGGAGCTGTTTTTT. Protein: CASSLVGTMNTGELFF. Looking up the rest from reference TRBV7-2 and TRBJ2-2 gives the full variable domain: GAGVSQSPSNKVTEKGKDVELRCDPISGHTALYWYRQSLGQGLEFLIYFQGNSAPDKSGLPSDRFSAERTGGSVSTLTIQRTQQEDSAVYLCASSLVGTMNTGELFFGEGSRLTVL.

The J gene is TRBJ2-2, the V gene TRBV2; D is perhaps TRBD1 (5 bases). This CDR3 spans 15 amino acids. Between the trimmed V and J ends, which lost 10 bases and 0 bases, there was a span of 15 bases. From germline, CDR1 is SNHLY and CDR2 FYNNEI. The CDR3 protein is CATAIGAANTGELFF. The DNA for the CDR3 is TGTGCCACAGCAATAGGGGCGGCGAACACCGGGGAGCTGTTTTTT.

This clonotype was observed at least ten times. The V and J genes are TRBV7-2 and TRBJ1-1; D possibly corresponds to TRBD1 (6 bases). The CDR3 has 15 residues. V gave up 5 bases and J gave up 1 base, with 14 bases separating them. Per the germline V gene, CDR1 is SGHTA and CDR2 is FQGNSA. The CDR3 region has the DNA TGTGCCAGCAGCCCCTGGGGACATCCGAACACTGAAGCTTTCTTT. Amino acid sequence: CASSPWGHPNTEAFF.

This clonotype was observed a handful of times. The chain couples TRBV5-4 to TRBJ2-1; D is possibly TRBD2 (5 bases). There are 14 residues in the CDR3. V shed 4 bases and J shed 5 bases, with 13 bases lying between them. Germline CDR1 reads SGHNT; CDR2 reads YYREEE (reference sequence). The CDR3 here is CASSPALADNEQFF. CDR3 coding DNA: TGTGCCAGCAGCCCGGCCCTAGCTGACAATGAGCAGTTCTTC. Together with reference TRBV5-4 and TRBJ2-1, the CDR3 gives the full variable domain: ETGVTQSPTHLIKTRGQQVTLRCSSQSGHNTVSWYQQALGQGPQFIFQYYREEENGRGNFPPRFSGLQFPNYSSELNVNALELDDSALYLCASSPALADNEQFFGPGTRLTVL.

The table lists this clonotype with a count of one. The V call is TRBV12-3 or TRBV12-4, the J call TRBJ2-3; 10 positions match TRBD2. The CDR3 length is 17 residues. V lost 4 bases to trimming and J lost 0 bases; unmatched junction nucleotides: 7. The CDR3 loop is CASSSLAGGPSTDTQYF. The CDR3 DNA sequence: TGTGCCAGCAGTTCCTTAGCGGGAGGCCCTAGCACAGATACGCAGTATTTT.

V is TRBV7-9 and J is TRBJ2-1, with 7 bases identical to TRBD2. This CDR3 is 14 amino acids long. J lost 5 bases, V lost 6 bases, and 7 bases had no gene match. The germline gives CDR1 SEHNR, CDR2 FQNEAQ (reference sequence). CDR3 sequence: CASSSGLENNEQFF. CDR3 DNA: TGTGCCAGCAGTTCAGGACTAGAAAACAATGAGCAGTTCTTC.